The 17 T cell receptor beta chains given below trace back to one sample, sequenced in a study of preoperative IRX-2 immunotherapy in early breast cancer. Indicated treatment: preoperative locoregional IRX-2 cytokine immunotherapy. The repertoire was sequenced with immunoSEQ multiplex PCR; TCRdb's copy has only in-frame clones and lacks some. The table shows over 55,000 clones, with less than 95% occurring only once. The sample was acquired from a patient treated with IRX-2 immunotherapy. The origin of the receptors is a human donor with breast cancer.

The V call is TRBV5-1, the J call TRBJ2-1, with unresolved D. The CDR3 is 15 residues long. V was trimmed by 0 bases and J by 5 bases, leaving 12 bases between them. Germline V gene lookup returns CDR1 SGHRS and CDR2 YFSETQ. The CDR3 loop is CASSLEGAGDNEQFF. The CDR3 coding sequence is TGCGCCAGCAGCTTGGAGGGTGCCGGCGACAATGAGCAGTTCTTC.

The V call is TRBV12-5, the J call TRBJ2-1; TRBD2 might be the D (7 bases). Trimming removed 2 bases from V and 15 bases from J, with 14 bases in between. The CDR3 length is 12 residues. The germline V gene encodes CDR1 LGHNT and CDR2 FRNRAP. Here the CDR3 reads CASGLWGGDAFF. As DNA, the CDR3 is TGTGCTAGTGGTTTGTGGGGGGGCGATGCGTTCTTC.

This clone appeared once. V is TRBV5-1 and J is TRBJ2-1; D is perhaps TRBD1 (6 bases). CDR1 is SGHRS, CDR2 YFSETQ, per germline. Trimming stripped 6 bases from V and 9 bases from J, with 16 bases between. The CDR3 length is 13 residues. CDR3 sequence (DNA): TGCGCCAGCACCTTCACAGGGTCCCCTGAGCAGTTCTTC. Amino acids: CASTFTGSPEQFF.

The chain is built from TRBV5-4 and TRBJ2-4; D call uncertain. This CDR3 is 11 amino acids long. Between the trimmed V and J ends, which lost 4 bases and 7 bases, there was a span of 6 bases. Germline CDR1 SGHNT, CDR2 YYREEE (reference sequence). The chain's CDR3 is CASSGGNIQYF. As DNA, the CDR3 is TGTGCCAGCAGCGGTGGGAACATTCAGTACTTC. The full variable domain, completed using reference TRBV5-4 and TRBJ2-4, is ETGVTQSPTHLIKTRGQQVTLRCSSQSGHNTVSWYQQALGQGPQFIFQYYREEENGRGNFPPRFSGLQFPNYSSELNVNALELDDSALYLCASSGGNIQYFGAGTRLSVL.

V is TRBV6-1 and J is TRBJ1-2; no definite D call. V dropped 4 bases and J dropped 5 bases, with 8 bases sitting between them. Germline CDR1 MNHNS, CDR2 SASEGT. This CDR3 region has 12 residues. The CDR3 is CASSARGYGYTF. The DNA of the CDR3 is TGTGCCAGCAGTGCCCGAGGGTATGGCTACACCTTC.

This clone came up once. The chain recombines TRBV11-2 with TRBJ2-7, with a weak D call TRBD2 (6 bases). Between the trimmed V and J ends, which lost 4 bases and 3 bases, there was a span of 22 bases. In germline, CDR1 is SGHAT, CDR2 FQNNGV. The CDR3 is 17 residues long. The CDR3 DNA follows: TGTGCCAGCAGCTCAGGCTTCACGTGGGGGGAGGACTACGAGCAGTACTTC. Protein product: CASSSGFTWGEDYEQYF. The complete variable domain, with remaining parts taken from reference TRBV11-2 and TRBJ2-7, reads EAGVAQSPRYKIIEKRQSVAFWCNPISGHATLYWYQQILGQGPKLLIQFQNNGVVDDSQLPKDRFSAERLKGVDSTLKIQPAKLEDSAVYLCASSSGFTWGEDYEQYFGPGTRLTVT.

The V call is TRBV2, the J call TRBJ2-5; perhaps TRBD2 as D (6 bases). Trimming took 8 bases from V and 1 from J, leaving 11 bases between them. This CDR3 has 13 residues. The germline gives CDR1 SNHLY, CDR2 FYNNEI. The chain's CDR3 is CASPSTSQETQYF. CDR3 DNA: TGTGCCAGCCCATCGACTAGCCAAGAGACCCAGTACTTC.

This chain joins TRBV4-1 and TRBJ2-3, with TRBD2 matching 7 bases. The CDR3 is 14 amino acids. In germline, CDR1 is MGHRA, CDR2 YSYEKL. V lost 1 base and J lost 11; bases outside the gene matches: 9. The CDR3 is CASSQAGLRGEQYF. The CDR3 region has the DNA TGCGCCAGCAGCCAAGCAGGTTTACGGGGGGAGCAGTATTTT.

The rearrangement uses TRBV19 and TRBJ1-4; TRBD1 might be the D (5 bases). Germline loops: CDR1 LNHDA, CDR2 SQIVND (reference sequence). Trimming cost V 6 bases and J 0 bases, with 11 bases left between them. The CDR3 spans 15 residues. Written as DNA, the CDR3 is TGTGCCAGTAGCACCGCGACAGCAACTAATGAAAAACTGTTTTTT. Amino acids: CASSTATATNEKLFF.

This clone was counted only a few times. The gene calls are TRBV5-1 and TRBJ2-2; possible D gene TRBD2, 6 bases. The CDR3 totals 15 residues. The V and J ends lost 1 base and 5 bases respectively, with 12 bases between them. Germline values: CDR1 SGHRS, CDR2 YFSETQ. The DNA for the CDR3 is TGCGCCAGCAGCTTGTTGGCTAGCGATACCGGGGAGCTGTTTTTT. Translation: CASSLLASDTGELFF. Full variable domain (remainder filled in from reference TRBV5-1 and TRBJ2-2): KAGVTQTPRYLIKTRGQQVTLSCSPISGHRSVSWYQQTPGQGLQFLFEYFSETQRNKGNFPGRFSGRQFSNSRSEMNVSTLELGDSALYLCASSLLASDTGELFFGEGSRLTVL.

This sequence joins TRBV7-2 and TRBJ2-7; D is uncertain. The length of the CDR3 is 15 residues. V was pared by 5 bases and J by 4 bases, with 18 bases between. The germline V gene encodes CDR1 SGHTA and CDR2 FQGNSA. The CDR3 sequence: CASSGVPEARYEQYF. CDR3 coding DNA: TGTGCCAGCAGCGGGGTCCCCGAAGCACGTTACGAGCAGTACTTC.

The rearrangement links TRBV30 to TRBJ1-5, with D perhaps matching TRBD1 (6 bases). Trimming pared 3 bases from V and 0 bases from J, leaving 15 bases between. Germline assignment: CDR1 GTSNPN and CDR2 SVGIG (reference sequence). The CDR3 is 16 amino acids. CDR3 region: CAWSSLGGASNQPQHF. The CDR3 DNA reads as TGTGCCTGGAGCTCTCTAGGGGGGGCTAGCAATCAGCCCCAGCATTTT.

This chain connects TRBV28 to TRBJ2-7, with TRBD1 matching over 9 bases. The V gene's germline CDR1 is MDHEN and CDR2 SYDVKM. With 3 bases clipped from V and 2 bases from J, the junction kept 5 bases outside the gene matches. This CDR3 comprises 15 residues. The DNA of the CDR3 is TGTGCCAGCAGTTTGGGGACAGGGCCCCCCTACGAGCAGTACTTC. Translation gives CASSLGTGPPYEQYF.

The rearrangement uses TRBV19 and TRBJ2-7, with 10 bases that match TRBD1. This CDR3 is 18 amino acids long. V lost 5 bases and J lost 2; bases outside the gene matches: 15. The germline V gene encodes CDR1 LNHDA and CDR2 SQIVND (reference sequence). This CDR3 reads CASSPEWGTGAIAYEQYF. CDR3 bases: TGTGCCAGTAGTCCGGAGTGGGGGACAGGGGCAATCGCCTACGAGCAGTACTTC.

In DNA, the CDR3 is TGTGCCAGTGTAGACAGCGCCCTTGGCTATGGCTACACCTTC. This codes for CASVDSALGYGYTF. The rearrangement links TRBV6-5 to TRBJ1-2, with D possibly being TRBD1 (5 bases). The CDR3 has 14 amino acids. The V end was cut by 9 bases, the J end by 4 bases, with 18 bases between. Germline assignment: CDR1 MNHEY and CDR2 SVGAGI.

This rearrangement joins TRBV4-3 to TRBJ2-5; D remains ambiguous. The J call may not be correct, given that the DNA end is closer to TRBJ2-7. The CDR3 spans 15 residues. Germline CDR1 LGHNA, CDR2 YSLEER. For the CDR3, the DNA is TGCGCCAGCAGCCAAGAGGAATACGGATCCTACGAGCAGTACTTC. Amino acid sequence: CASSQEEYGSYEQYF.

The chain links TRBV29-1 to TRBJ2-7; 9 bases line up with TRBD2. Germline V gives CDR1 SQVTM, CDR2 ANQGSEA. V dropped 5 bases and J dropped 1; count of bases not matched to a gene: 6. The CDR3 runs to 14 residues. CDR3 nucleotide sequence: TGCAGCGTTTCGCCCCTAGCGGGGTCCTACGAGCAGTACTTC. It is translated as CSVSPLAGSYEQYF.